What follows are 8 T cell receptor beta chains derived from one specimen sequenced in a study of tumor-infiltrating lymphocytes in primary liver carcinoma. TCR beta cDNA came from approximately 540 ng total RNA, primed with a constant-region primer. For TCR beta, libraries were produced by three nested multiplex PCR rounds using slightly modified ARM-PCR. PCR rounds one and two used TRBV1-TRBV30 forward primers with a C-beta reverse primer for around 11 cycles each. TCRdb called the multiplex PCR reads again in MiXCR, with one record for every CDR3 protein. This sample has some 200,000 distinct CDR3 sequences, with roughly two thirds found just once. The source of the blood RNA was unsorted whole blood, and germline DNA was extracted as well. The sequenced material came from peripheral blood. Receptors originate from a woman aged 60-75 years with primary liver carcinoma and hepatitis B virus infection.

In the case of this clonotype: A much larger clonotype is one base distant, so this may be a read error. The V gene is TRBV29-1, the J gene TRBJ1-3, with a possible D match to TRBD1 (6 bases). The CDR3 contains 12 residues. Trimming left V 8 bases short and J 8 bases short, with 16 bases between. CDR1 and CDR2 from the germline V gene are SQVTM and ANQGSEA. The CDR3 spells CSQTSEGDTIYF. The CDR3 coding sequence is TGCAGCCAAACCTCTGAGGGGGACACCATATATTTT.

The V and J genes are TRBV11-2 and TRBJ2-2; a possible D gene is TRBD1 (5 bases). Germline-derived CDR1 and CDR2 are SGHAT and FQNNGV. The V and J ends lost 8 bases and 7 bases respectively, with 20 bases between them. This CDR3 region has 15 residues. CDR3 nucleotides: TGTGCCAGCGGCTCTCTCAGGGCCGTTGGCGGGGAGCTGTTTTTT. It translates to CASGSLRAVGGELFF.

About this clonotype: An end of the junction differs from the germline gene, which may be a read error. This chain joins TRBV2 and TRBJ2-1; D perhaps matches TRBD2 (6 bases). This CDR3 has 14 amino acids. Looked up from germline, CDR1 is SNHLY and CDR2 is FYNNEI. This CDR3 reads CASNGGLSYNEHFF. The CDR3 DNA is TGTGCCAGCAACGGGGGACTTTCCTACAATGAGCATTTCTTC.

This clonotype was seen many times. The chain is built from TRBV29-1 and TRBJ2-3; 9 positions agree with TRBD2. Losses at the gene ends were 3 bases for V and 4 bases for J; bases not matched to a gene: 5. Germline CDR1 is SQVTM and CDR2 is ANQGSEA. This CDR3 comprises 14 residues. CDR3 region: CSVDGGRGADTQYF. In DNA, the CDR3 is TGCAGCGTTGACGGCGGGAGGGGTGCAGATACGCAGTATTTT.

With regard to this clonotype: The junction does not match germline at one end; this may be a read error. The chain has TRBV6-6 and TRBJ2-3; D is perhaps TRBD1 (6 bases). This CDR3 is 13 amino acids long. Germline CDR1 and CDR2: MNHNY and SVGAGI (reference sequence). CDR3 sequence: CASRAQGTDTQYF. CDR3 bases: TGTGCCAGCAGGGCACAGGGCACAGATACACAGTATTTT.

As concerns this clonotype: A much larger clone is a single base away; this may be a read error. V is TRBV29-1 and J is TRBJ1-1; 9 bases line up with TRBD1. From germline, CDR1 is SQVTM and CDR2 ANQGSEA. J gave up 6 bases and V 5 bases, and 7 bases lay outside the gene matches. The CDR3 extends over 13 amino acids. The CDR3 loop is CSVKDRGLAEAFF. The CDR3 region has the DNA TGCAGCGTTAAGGACAGGGGACTGGCTGAAGCTTTCTTT.

In regard to this clonotype: One end of the junction does not line up with germline, which may come from a read error. The gene calls are TRBV20-1 and TRBJ2-1, with TRBD2 as a possible D gene (6 bases). The CDR3 totals 14 residues. Germline CDR1 reads DFQATT; CDR2 reads SNEGSKA (reference sequence). The DNA of the CDR3 is TGCACTGCTAGTGAGGACTACCCGGGGAATGAGCAGTTCTTC. Amino acid sequence: CTASEDYPGNEQFF.

A note on this clonotype: A read error may produce the germline difference seen at one junction end. The rearrangement links TRBV11-2 to TRBJ2-3; D might be TRBD1 (5 bases). The length of the CDR3 is 12 residues. From germline, CDR1 is SGHAT and CDR2 FQNNGV. CDR3 sequence reads: CASSDTTGTQYF. CDR3 sequence (DNA): TGTGCCAGCAGCGATACCACAGGTACGCAGTATTTT.